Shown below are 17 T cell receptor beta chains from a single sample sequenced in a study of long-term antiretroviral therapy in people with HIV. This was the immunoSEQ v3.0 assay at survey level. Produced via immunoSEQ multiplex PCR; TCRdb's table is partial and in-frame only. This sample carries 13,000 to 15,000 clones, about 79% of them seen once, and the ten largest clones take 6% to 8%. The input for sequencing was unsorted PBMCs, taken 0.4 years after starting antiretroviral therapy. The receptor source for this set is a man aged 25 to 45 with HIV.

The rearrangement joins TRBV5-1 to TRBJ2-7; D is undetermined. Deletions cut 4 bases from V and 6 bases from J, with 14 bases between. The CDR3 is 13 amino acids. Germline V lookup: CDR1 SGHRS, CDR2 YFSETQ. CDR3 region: CASSQQMKGEQYF. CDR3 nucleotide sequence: TGCGCCAGCAGCCAGCAGATGAAAGGCGAGCAGTACTTC.

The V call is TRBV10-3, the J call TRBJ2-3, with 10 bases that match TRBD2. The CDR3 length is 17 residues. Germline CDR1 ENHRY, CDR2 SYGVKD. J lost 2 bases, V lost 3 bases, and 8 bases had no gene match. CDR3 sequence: CAISENSGGTLTDTQYF. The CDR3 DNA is TGTGCCATCAGTGAAAATAGCGGGGGGACTCTCACAGATACGCAGTATTTT.

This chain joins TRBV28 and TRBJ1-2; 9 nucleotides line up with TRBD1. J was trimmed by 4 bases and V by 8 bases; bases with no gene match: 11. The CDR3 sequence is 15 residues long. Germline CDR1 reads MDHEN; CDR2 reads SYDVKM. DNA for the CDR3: TGTGCCAGCGGGTCCGGGACAGGGTTCGCCTATGGCTACACCTTC. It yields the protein CASGSGTGFAYGYTF.

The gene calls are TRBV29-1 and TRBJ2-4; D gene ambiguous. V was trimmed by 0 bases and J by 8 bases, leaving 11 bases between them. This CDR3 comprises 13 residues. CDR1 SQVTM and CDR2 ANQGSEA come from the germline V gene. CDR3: CSVEEPRGDIQYF. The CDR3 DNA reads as TGCAGCGTTGAAGAGCCTCGTGGGGACATTCAGTACTTC.

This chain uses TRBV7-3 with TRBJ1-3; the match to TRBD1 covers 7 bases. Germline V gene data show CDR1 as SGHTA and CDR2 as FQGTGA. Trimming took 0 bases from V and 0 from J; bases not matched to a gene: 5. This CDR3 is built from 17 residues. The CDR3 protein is CASSLTPTGNSGNTIYF. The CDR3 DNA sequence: TGTGCCAGCAGCTTAACTCCGACAGGGAACTCTGGAAACACCATATATTTT.

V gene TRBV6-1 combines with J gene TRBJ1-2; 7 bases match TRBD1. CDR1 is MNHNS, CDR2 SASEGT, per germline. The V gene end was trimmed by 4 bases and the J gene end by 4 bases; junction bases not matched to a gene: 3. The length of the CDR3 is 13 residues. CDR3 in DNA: TGTGCCAGCAGTGGGACAGGCAGCTATGGCTACACCTTC. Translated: CASSGTGSYGYTF.

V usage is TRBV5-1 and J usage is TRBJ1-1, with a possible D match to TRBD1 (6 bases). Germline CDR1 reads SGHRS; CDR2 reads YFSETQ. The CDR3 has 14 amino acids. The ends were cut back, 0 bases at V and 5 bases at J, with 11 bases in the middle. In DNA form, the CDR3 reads TGCGCCAGCAGCTTGGCCAGCCAGGGGACTGAAGCTTTCTTT. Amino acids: CASSLASQGTEAFF.

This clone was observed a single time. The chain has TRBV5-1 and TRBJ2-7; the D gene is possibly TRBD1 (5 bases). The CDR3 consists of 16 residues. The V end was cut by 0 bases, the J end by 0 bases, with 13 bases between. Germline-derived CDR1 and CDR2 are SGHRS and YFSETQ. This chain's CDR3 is CASSLAATVSSYEQYF. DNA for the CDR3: TGCGCCAGCAGCTTGGCCGCGACAGTTAGCTCCTACGAGCAGTACTTC. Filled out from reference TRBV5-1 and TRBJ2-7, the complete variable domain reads KAGVTQTPRYLIKTRGQQVTLSCSPISGHRSVSWYQQTPGQGLQFLFEYFSETQRNKGNFPGRFSGRQFSNSRSEMNVSTLELGDSALYLCASSLAATVSSYEQYFGPGTRLTVT.

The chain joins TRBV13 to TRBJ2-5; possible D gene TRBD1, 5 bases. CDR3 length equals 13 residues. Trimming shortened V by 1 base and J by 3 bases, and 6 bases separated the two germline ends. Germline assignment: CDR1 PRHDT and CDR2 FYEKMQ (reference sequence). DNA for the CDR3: TGTGCCAGCAGCTTAGCGGACAAAGAGACCCAGTACTTC. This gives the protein CASSLADKETQYF.

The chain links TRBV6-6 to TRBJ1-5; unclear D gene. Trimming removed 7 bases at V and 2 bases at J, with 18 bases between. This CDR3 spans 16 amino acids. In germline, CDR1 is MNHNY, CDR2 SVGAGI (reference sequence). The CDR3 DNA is TGTGCCAGCACTATCGGACTCTCTTGGGGCAATCAGCCCCAGCATTTT. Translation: CASTIGLSWGNQPQHF.

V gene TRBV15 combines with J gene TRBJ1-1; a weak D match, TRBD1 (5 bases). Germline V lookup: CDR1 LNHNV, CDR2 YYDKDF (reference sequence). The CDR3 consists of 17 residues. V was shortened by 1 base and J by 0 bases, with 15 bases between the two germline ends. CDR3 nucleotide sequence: TGTGCCACCAGCAGAGTTCAGGGCCGTTGGATGAACACTGAAGCTTTCTTT. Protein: CATSRVQGRWMNTEAFF.

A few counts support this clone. DNA for the CDR3: TGTGCCACCAGCAGAGTCCTTTCTAGCGAAAAACTGTTTTTT. This sequence encodes CATSRVLSSEKLFF. The V gene is TRBV15, the J gene TRBJ1-4; D remains unclear. CDR3 length: 14 residues. The ends were cut back, 1 base at V and 8 bases at J, with 11 bases in the middle. Germline V gene data show CDR1 as LNHNV and CDR2 as YYDKDF (reference sequence). Supplemented by reference TRBV15 and TRBJ1-4, the full variable domain reads DAMVIQNPRYQVTQFGKPVTLSCSQTLNHNVMYWYQQKSSQAPKLLFHYYDKDFNNEADTPDNFQSRRPNTSFCFLDIRSPGLGDTAMYLCATSRVLSSEKLFFGSGTQLSVL.

Here the CDR3 reads CASSYSATEAFF. The CDR3 DNA is TGTGCCAGCAGTTACTCGGCCACTGAAGCTTTCTTT. The rearrangement links TRBV6-5 to TRBJ1-1; no reliable D call. Germline V lookup: CDR1 MNHEY, CDR2 SVGAGI. V lost 0 bases to trimming and J lost 4 bases, with 3 bases between them. The CDR3 is 12 amino acids.

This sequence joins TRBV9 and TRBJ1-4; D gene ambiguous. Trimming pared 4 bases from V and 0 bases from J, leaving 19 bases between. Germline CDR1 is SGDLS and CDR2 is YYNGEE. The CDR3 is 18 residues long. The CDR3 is CASSSREGMTATNEKLFF. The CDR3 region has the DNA TGTGCCAGCAGCTCTCGTGAAGGGATGACGGCAACTAATGAAAAACTGTTTTTT.

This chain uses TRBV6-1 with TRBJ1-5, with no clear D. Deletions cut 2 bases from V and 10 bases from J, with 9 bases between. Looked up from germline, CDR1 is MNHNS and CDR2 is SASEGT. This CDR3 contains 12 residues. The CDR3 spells CASSEHRGPQHF. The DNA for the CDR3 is TGTGCCAGCAGTGAACATCGGGGACCCCAGCATTTT.

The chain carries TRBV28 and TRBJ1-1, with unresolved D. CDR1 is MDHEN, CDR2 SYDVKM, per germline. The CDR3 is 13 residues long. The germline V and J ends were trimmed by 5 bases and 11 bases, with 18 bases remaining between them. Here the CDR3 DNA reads TGTGCCAGCAGTGCCTTGATTTTCTTTAAGGCTTTCTTT. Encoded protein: CASSALIFFKAFF. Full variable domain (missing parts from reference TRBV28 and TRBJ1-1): DVKVTQSSRYLVKRTGEKVFLECVQDMDHENMFWYRQDPGLGLRLIYFSYDVKMKEKGDIPEGYSVSREKKERFSLILESASTNQTSMYLCASSALIFFKAFFGQGTRLTVV.

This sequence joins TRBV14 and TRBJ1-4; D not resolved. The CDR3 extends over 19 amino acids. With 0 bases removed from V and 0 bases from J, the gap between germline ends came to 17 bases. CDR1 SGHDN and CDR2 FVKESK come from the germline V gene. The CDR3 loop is CASSQDIARTTSTNEKLFF. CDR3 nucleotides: TGTGCCAGCAGCCAAGATATCGCCAGAACAACTTCAACTAATGAAAAACTGTTTTTT.